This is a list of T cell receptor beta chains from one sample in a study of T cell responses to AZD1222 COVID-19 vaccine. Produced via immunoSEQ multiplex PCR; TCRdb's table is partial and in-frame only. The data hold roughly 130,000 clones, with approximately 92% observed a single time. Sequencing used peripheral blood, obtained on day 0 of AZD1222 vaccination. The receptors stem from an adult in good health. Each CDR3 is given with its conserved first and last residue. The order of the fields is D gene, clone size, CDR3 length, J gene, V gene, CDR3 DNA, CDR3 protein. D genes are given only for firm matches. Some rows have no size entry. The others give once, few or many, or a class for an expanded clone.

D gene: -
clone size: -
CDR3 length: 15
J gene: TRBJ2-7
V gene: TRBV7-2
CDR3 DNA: TGTGCCAGCAGCCTGGGGACCTTCAGCTACTACGAGCAGTACTTC
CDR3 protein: CASSLGTFSYYEQYF

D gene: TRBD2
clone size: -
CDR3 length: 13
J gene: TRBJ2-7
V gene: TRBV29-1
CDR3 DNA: TGCAGCGTTGAAGTGGGGGGGACCTACGAGCAGTACTTC
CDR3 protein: CSVEVGGTYEQYF

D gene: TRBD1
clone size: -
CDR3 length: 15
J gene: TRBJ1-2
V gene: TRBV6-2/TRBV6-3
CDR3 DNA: TGTGCCAGCAGTTACGGGAGGACAGGGGACTATGGCTACACCTTC
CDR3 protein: CASSYGRTGDYGYTF

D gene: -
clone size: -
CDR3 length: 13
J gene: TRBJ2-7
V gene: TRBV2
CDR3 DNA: TGTGCCAGCAGTCCCCCGGGATCCTACGAGCAGTACTTC
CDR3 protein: CASSPPGSYEQYF

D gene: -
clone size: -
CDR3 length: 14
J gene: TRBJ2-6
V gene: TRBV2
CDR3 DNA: TGTGCCAGCGAATGGATTTCTGGGGCCAACGTCCTGACTTTC
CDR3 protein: CASEWISGANVLTF

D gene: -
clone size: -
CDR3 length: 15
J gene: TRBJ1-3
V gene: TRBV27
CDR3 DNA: TGTGCCAGCAGCAGAACAGTACCCTCTGGAAACACCATATATTTT
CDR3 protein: CASSRTVPSGNTIYF

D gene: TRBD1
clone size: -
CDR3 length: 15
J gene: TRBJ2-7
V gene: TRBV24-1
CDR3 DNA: TGTGCCACCAGTGACCCGGGACAGGGCTCCTACGAGCAGTACTTC
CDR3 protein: CATSDPGQGSYEQYF

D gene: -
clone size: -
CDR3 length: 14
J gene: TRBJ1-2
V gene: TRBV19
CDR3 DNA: TGTGCCAGTAGTATAGATGAGGAATTCTATGGCTACACCTTC
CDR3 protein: CASSIDEEFYGYTF

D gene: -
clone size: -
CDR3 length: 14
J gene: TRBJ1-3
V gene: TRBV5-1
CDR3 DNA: TGCGCCAGCAGCTTGGCGGGCTCTGGAAACACCATATATTTT
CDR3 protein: CASSLAGSGNTIYF

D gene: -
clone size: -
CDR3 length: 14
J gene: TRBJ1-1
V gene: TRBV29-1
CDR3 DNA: TGCAGCGTTGAAGGCAGGCTGATGAACACTGAAGCTTTCTTT
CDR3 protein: CSVEGRLMNTEAFF

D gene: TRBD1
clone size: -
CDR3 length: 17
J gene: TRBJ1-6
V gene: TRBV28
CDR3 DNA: TGTGCCAGCAGTTATCCCGGGACAGGGGGCTATAATTCACCCCTCCACTTT
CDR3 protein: CASSYPGTGGYNSPLHF

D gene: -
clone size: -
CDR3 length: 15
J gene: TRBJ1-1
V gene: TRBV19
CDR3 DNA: TGTGCCAGTACCGATAGGACGGGGGGTACCACTGAAGCTTTCTTT
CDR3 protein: CASTDRTGGTTEAFF

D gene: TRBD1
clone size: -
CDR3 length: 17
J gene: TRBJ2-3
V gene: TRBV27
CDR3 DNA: TGTGCCAGCAGCCCTATAGGCGGGACAGGGTATACAGATACGCAGTATTTT
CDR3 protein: CASSPIGGTGYTDTQYF

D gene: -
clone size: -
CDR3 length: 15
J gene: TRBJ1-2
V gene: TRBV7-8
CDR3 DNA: TGTGCCAGCAGCCCCCGGGACGTGGTAGCCTATGGCTACACCTTC
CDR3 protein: CASSPRDVVAYGYTF

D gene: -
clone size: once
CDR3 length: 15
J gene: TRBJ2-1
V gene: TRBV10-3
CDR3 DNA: TGTGCCATCAGTGAGTCGAGTAGCCCAGCCAATGAGCAGTTCTTC
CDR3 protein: CAISESSSPANEQFF

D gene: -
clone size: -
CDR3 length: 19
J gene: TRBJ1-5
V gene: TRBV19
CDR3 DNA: TGTGCCAGTAGTATAGAGGGGACCCCGCAGGGTGGAAGCAATCAGCCCCAGCATTTT
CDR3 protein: CASSIEGTPQGGSNQPQHF

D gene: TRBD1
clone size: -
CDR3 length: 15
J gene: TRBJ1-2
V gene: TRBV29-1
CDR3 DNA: TGCAGCGCTGCCCTTCTTACAGGGGGCGGTTATGGCTACACCTTC
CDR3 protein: CSAALLTGGGYGYTF

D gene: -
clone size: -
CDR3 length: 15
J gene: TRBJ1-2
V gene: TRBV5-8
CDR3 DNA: TGTGCCAGCAGCCGGTCCGGGACGGGTAACTATGGCTACACCTTC
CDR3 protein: CASSRSGTGNYGYTF

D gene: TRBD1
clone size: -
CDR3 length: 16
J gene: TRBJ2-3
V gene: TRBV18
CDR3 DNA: TGTGCCAGCTCACCGTCCGGGGACAGGGGGACAGATACGCAGTATTTT
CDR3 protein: CASSPSGDRGTDTQYF

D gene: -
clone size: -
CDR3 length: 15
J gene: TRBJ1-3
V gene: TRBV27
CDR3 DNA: TGTGCCAGCAGTTTATCGGGGGCGGGGAGGAACACCATATATTTT
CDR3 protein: CASSLSGAGRNTIYF

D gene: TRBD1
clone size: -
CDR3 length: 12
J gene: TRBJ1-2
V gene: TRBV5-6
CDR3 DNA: TGTGCCAGCAGTACAGGGGGCGATGGCTACACCTTC
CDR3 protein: CASSTGGDGYTF

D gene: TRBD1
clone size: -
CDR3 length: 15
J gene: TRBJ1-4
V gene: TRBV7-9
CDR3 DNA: TGTGCCAGCAGCCCTAGGACAGGGATAGGTGAAAAACTGTTTTTT
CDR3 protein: CASSPRTGIGEKLFF

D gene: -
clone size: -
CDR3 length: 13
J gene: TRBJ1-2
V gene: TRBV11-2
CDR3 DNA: TGTGCCAGCAGCTTAGGGGGGATCGAAGGCTACACCTTC
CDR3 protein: CASSLGGIEGYTF

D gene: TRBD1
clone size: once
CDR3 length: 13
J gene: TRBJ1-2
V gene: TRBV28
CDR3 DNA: TGTGCCAGCAGAAGACAGGGGGAGGCTGGCTACACCTTC
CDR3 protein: CASRRQGEAGYTF

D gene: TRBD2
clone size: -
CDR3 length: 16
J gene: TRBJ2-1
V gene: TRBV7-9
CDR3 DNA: TGTGCCGGTGGTGGCGCCGGGACTAGCGGCTACAATGAGCAGTTCTTC
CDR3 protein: CAGGGAGTSGYNEQFF

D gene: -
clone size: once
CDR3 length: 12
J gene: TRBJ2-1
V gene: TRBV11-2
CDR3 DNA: TGTGCCAGCAGCTCGACCAAAGGGGAGCAGTTCTTC
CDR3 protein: CASSSTKGEQFF

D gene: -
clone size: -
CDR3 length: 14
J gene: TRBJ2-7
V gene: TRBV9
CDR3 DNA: TGTGCCAGCAGCGTAGATCGGGGCACCTACGAGCAGTACTTC
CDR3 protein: CASSVDRGTYEQYF

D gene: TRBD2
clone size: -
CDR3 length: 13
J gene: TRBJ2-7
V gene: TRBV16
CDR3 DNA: TGTGCCAGCAGCCAGGGACTAGCCTACGAGCAGTACTTC
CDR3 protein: CASSQGLAYEQYF

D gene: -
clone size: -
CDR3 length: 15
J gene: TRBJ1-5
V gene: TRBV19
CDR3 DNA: TGTGCCAGTACCCGGAGGGGCGGAGAAAATCAGCCCCAGCATTTT
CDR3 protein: CASTRRGGENQPQHF

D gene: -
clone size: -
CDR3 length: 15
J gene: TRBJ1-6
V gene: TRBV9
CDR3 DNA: TGTGCCAGCAGTCGCGGACAGACGTATAATTCACCCCTCCACTTT
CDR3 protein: CASSRGQTYNSPLHF

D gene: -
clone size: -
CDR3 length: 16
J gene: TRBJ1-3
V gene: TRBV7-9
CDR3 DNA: TGTGCCAGCAGCCTACTACAGCCCGGCTCTGGAAACACCATATATTTT
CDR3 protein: CASSLLQPGSGNTIYF

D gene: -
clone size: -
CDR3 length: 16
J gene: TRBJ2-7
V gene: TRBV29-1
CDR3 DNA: TGCAGCGTTGAAGGATTGGAGGGGGATAGCTCCTACGAGCAGTACTTC
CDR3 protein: CSVEGLEGDSSYEQYF

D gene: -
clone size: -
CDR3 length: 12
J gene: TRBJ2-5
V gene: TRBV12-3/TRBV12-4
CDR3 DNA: TGTGCCAGCAAAAGGTACCAAGAGACCCAGTACTTC
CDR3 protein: CASKRYQETQYF

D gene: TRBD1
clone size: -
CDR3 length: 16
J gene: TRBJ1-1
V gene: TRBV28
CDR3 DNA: TGTGCCAGCAGAGGGGAACAGGGGGTGGAGAACACTGAAGCTTTCTTT
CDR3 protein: CASRGEQGVENTEAFF

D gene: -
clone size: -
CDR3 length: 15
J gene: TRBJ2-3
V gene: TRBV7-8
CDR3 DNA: TGTGCCAGCAGCTTAGCGTTGGGCGGCACAGATACGCAGTATTTT
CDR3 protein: CASSLALGGTDTQYF

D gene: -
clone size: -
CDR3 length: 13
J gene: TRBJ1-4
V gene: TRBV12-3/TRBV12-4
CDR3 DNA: TGTGCCAGCAGAATCAGTAGCAATGAAAAACTGTTTTTT
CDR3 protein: CASRISSNEKLFF

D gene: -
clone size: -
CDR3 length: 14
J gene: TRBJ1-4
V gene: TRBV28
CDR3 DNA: TGTGCCAGCAGTCATAGGGGAAGTAACGAAAAACTGTTTTTT
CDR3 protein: CASSHRGSNEKLFF

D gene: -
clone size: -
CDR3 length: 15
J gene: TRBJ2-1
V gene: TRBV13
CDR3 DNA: TGTGCCAGCAGCTTTTTAGGCAGGGGTTACAATGAGCAGTTCTTC
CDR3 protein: CASSFLGRGYNEQFF

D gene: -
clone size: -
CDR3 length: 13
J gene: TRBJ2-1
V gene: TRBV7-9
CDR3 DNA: TGTGCCAGCAGCCGACATAACGACAATGAGCAGTTCTTC
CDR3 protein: CASSRHNDNEQFF